The 19 T cell receptor beta chains below come from one sample, sequenced in a study of human T cells and chemical hapten exposure. Time point: healthy volunteer bleed at 2 weeks. The starting material, unfractionated whole blood, was used for total RNA extraction. TCRdb re-derived calls from the RACE reads in MiXCR, one entry per CDR3 protein. The sample includes roughly 130,000 distinct CDR3 sequences, around 8.3% of them seen just once. The specimen was whole blood. These receptors came from a male donor in good health. Some clones in this sample may be carry-over from other donors' samples.

The chain is built from TRBV19 and TRBJ1-4, with unresolved D. CDR3 length equals 13 residues. Germline V gene data show CDR1 as LNHDA and CDR2 as SQIVND (reference sequence). Trimming took 7 bases from V and 5 from J, leaving 11 bases between them. Here the CDR3 DNA reads TGTGCCAGTACCGGGCCCACGAATGAAAAACTGTTTTTT. This translates into CASTGPTNEKLFF.

The rearrangement uses TRBV11-2 and TRBJ1-5, with a possible D match to TRBD1 (5 bases). V was clipped by 4 bases and J by 3 bases, with 19 bases between them. The germline CDR1 and CDR2 sequences are SGHAT and FQNNGV. The CDR3 extends over 17 amino acids. This CDR3 is CASSSMGGGRDNQPQHF. The DNA of the CDR3 is TGTGCCAGCAGCTCCATGGGGGGGGGTCGGGACAATCAGCCCCAGCATTTT.

This clonotype was counted at least ten times. This sequence joins TRBV4-3 and TRBJ1-5; perhaps TRBD1 as D (6 bases). In germline, CDR1 is LGHNA, CDR2 YSLEER. This CDR3 is 14 amino acids long. V was trimmed by 0 bases and J by 6 bases, leaving 9 bases between them. The DNA of the CDR3 is TGCGCCAGCAGCCAAGATCCAGGGGCTCAGCCCCAGCATTTT. Protein product: CASSQDPGAQPQHF.

The chain combines TRBV29-1 with TRBJ1-2, with D tentatively TRBD1 (5 bases). Deletions cut 4 bases from V and 7 bases from J, with 13 bases between. The length of the CDR3 is 12 residues. CDR1 and CDR2 (germline): SQVTM, ANQGSEA. The CDR3 here is CSVVRGSGGYTF. The CDR3 DNA reads TGCAGCGTTGTTAGGGGATCGGGTGGCTACACCTTC.

This clonotype was seen many times. The chain carries TRBV11-1 and TRBJ2-5; D gene unclear. Between the trimmed V and J ends, which lost 2 bases and 5 bases, there was a span of 15 bases. This CDR3 contains 15 residues. The germline CDR1 and CDR2 sequences are SGHAT and FQDESV (reference sequence). The DNA for the CDR3 is TGTGCCAGCAGCTTAAAGAGGTTTACGGAGGAGACCCAGTACTTC. This codes for CASSLKRFTEETQYF.

This sequence joins TRBV5-6 and TRBJ2-7; no clear D. This CDR3 has 15 amino acids. Germline values: CDR1 SGHDT, CDR2 YYEEEE. Trimming stripped 2 bases from V and 2 bases from J, with 14 bases between. In DNA form, the CDR3 reads TGTGCCAGCAGCTTAGTCAGGTCGTATACCTACGAGCAGTACTTC. Protein: CASSLVRSYTYEQYF.

As DNA, the CDR3 is TGTGCCAGCAGTGGAGACAGGGCTTTTATACCCTACAATGAGCAGTTCTTC. Protein: CASSGDRAFIPYNEQFF. The V gene is TRBV27, the J gene TRBJ2-1; TRBD1 agrees at 7 bases. This CDR3 has 17 amino acids. V lost 5 bases and J lost 2; bases outside the gene matches: 12. Germline V gives CDR1 MNHEY, CDR2 SMNVEV (reference sequence).

This clonotype was picked up many times. The CDR3 spells CASSLGRTGGHGYTF. Here the CDR3 DNA reads TGTGCCAGCAGCTTAGGAAGGACAGGGGGGCATGGCTACACCTTC. The rearrangement links TRBV7-2 to TRBJ1-2, with TRBD1 matching over 10 bases. CDR3 length equals 15 residues. Germline-derived CDR1 and CDR2 are SGHTA and FQGNSA. V dropped 1 base and J dropped 6; count of bases not matched to a gene: 5.

V usage is TRBV7-2 and J usage is TRBJ2-5; TRBD2 matches at 13 bases. V dropped 8 bases and J dropped 2; count of bases not matched to a gene: 5. The CDR3 is 15 residues long. CDR1 is SGHTA and CDR2 is FQGNSA in the germline V gene. The CDR3 loop reads CASSRGLAGQETQYF. CDR3 nucleotides: TGTGCCAGCTCGCGGGGACTAGCGGGGCAAGAGACCCAGTACTTC.

The V gene is TRBV19, the J gene TRBJ1-5; TRBD1 aligns across 10 bases. The germline V gene has CDR1 LNHDA and CDR2 SQIVND (reference sequence). The CDR3 loop spans 17 amino acids. After removal of 5 bases from V and 1 base from J, the junction contained 8 bases not matched to a gene. The CDR3 loop reads CASSGWDRGLSNQPQHF. The CDR3, as DNA: TGTGCCAGTAGTGGTTGGGACAGGGGTTTGAGCAATCAGCCCCAGCATTTT.

This clonotype was counted at least ten times. The genes are TRBV5-1 and TRBJ1-1, with a possible D match to TRBD1 (5 bases). Germline values: CDR1 SGHRS, CDR2 YFSETQ. The CDR3 covers 13 residues. V lost 2 bases and J lost 6, with 11 bases in between. The CDR3 here is CASSFGGTPEAFF. As DNA, the CDR3 is TGCGCCAGCAGCTTTGGGGGTACCCCTGAAGCTTTCTTT. Complete variable domain (other parts from reference TRBV5-1 and TRBJ1-1): KAGVTQTPRYLIKTRGQQVTLSCSPISGHRSVSWYQQTPGQGLQFLFEYFSETQRNKGNFPGRFSGRQFSNSRSEMNVSTLELGDSALYLCASSFGGTPEAFFGQGTRLTVV.

The rearrangement links TRBV4-3 to TRBJ2-2, with D perhaps matching TRBD1 (5 bases). The CDR3 is 18 residues long. Looked up from germline, CDR1 is LGHNA and CDR2 is YSLEER. V lost 4 bases and J 4 bases, leaving 22 bases between the germline ends. CDR3: CASSPHISGRAPTGELFF. Here the CDR3 DNA reads TGCGCCAGCAGCCCCCATATATCGGGCAGGGCGCCCACCGGGGAGCTGTTTTTT.

This clonotype was observed a few times. The chain employs TRBV20-1 and TRBJ1-1; D is possibly TRBD1 (5 bases). CDR3 length: 14 residues. Germline V gene data show CDR1 as DFQATT and CDR2 as SNEGSKA (reference sequence). The V and J ends lost 0 bases and 4 bases respectively, with 12 bases between them. The CDR3 spells CSARERQGGTEAFF. For the CDR3, the DNA is TGCAGTGCTAGAGAAAGGCAGGGCGGCACTGAAGCTTTCTTT.

The V gene is TRBV7-9, the J gene TRBJ2-1; TRBD2 agrees at 11 bases. J gave up 6 bases and V 4 bases, and 8 bases lay outside the gene matches. This CDR3 spans 16 amino acids. From germline, CDR1 is SEHNR and CDR2 FQNEAQ (reference sequence). For the CDR3, the DNA is TGTGCCAGCAGCTCCTCACTAGCGGGGGATACCAATGAGCAGTTCTTC. It encodes CASSSSLAGDTNEQFF.

This clonotype occurred a few times. V gene TRBV12-3 or TRBV12-4 combines with J gene TRBJ2-1; 9 bases are shared with TRBD2. CDR3 length equals 17 residues. V gave up 2 bases and J gave up 10 bases; unmatched junction bases: 15. CDR3 amino acids: CASSLSSGGELQWEQFF. CDR3 bases: TGTGCCAGCAGTTTAAGTAGCGGGGGAGAATTACAATGGGAGCAGTTCTTC.

The table lists this clonotype with a few counts. The chain couples TRBV11-2 to TRBJ2-1, with D uncertain. The CDR3 sequence is 12 residues long. The germline V gene encodes CDR1 SGHAT and CDR2 FQNNGV. Trimming took off 0 bases at V and 8 bases at J, with 5 bases between the two ends. In DNA form, the CDR3 reads TGTGCCAGCAGCTTAGATCTCCATGAGCAGTTCTTC. This codes for CASSLDLHEQFF.

The V gene is TRBV5-4, the J gene TRBJ2-3; TRBD1 aligns across 7 bases. The J segment lost 2 bases and the V segment lost 0 bases, leaving 3 bases of the junction unmatched. This CDR3 has 15 amino acids. Germline-derived CDR1 and CDR2 are SGHNT and YYREEE (reference sequence). DNA of the CDR3: TGTGCCAGCAGCTTGGTACAGGGGCCCACAGATACGCAGTATTTT. Translation: CASSLVQGPTDTQYF.

The J gene is TRBJ2-2, the V gene TRBV5-4; TRBD2 aligns across 15 bases. CDR3 length: 17 residues. CDR1 and CDR2 (germline): SGHNT, YYREEE (reference sequence). The V segment lost 2 bases and the J segment 6 bases; nucleotides outside the gene matches: 5. The CDR3, as DNA: TGTGCCAGCAGCTTCGGACTAGCGGGAGGGCCATCCGGGGAGCTGTTTTTT. It specifies CASSFGLAGGPSGELFF.

This clonotype has at least ten counts. This chain connects TRBV11-2 to TRBJ2-7; no firm D call. Germline lookup yields CDR1 SGHAT and CDR2 FQNNGV. This CDR3 has 16 amino acids. The ends were cut back, 1 base at V and 0 bases at J, with 13 bases in the middle. CDR3 in DNA: TGTGCCAGCAGCTTAGTATCTGCGGATAGCTCCTACGAGCAGTACTTC. This encodes CASSLVSADSSYEQYF. The full variable domain, rest sourced from reference TRBV11-2 and TRBJ2-7, is EAGVAQSPRYKIIEKRQSVAFWCNPISGHATLYWYQQILGQGPKLLIQFQNNGVVDDSQLPKDRFSAERLKGVDSTLKIQPAKLEDSAVYLCASSLVSADSSYEQYFGPGTRLTVT.